Below are 13 T cell receptor beta chains sequenced from a single sample in a study of cytomegalovirus exposure and HLA in healthy donors. In the PCR, 60 Vbeta and 13 Jbeta primers were used. Sequencing was performed with immunoSEQ multiplex PCR; in TCRdb, only in-frame clones are kept and a portion is missing. The sample has about 120,000 clones, more than 65% seen once. The material sequenced was PBMCs. The receptors were sampled from a woman in her late teens or twenties in good health and CMV-seronegative.

V usage is TRBV19 and J usage is TRBJ1-1, with 8 bases fitting TRBD1. CDR3 length equals 15 residues. V was clipped by 5 bases and J by 4 bases; unmatched bases: 9. The germline CDR1 and CDR2 sequences are LNHDA and SQIVND (reference sequence). CDR3: CASSPTDRDGTEAFF. As DNA, the CDR3 is TGTGCCAGTAGTCCCACGGACAGGGACGGCACTGAAGCTTTCTTT.

The chain carries TRBV9 and TRBJ2-3; the match to TRBD2 covers 10 bases. Trimming removed 3 bases from V and 2 bases from J; junction bases left unmatched: 12. Germline CDR1 SGDLS, CDR2 YYNGEE. The CDR3 length is 18 residues. The CDR3 reads CASSERGGPLITTDTQYF. CDR3 bases: TGTGCCAGCAGCGAGCGGGGGGGCCCTCTAATTACCACAGATACGCAGTATTTT.

The chain uses TRBV5-6 and TRBJ1-1; D is unclear. This CDR3 region has 15 residues. Germline loops: CDR1 SGHDT, CDR2 YYEEEE. Trimming pared 0 bases from V and 5 bases from J, leaving 14 bases between. In DNA, the CDR3 is TGTGCCAGCAGCTTGGCCCAATGGAGAGTAACTGAAGCTTTCTTT. Residues: CASSLAQWRVTEAFF.

V and J are TRBV27 and TRBJ1-1, with a tentative D call TRBD1 (5 bases). Germline CDR1 and CDR2: MNHEY and SMNVEV (reference sequence). V shed 3 bases and J shed 5 bases, with 13 bases lying between them. The CDR3 loop spans 14 amino acids. The CDR3 nucleotides are TGTGCCAGCAGTTTCCCCGGGGGGGGGACTGAAGCTTTCTTT. Protein sequence: CASSFPGGGTEAFF.

The gene calls are TRBV10-3 and TRBJ1-3; D not resolved. This CDR3 region has 18 residues. Trimming took off 0 bases at V and 0 bases at J, with 15 bases between the two ends. Germline V gene sequence: CDR1 ENHRY, CDR2 SYGVKD. CDR3 DNA: TGTGCCATCAGTGAGTCGAAGCTAGCTGGGAACTCTGGAAACACCATATATTTT. This encodes CAISESKLAGNSGNTIYF.

The genes are TRBV11-2 and TRBJ2-7, with D maybe TRBD1 (6 bases). V was trimmed by 0 bases and J by 5 bases, leaving 8 bases between them. Germline lookup yields CDR1 SGHAT and CDR2 FQNNGV. CDR3 size: 13 residues. CDR3 nucleotide sequence: TGTGCCAGCAGCTTAGAAAGGGGGAACGAGCAGTACTTC. It yields the protein CASSLERGNEQYF.

The rearrangement uses TRBV7-2 and TRBJ1-2; D is unclear. With 0 bases removed from V and 8 bases from J, the gap between germline ends came to 13 bases. CDR1 is SGHTA, CDR2 FQGNSA, per germline. CDR3 size: 14 residues. CDR3 coding DNA: TGTGCCAGCAGCTTAGCCACACCATCCCTCGGCTACACCTTC. This gives the protein CASSLATPSLGYTF.

A note on this clone: The same CDR3 is also encoded by other DNA sequences in this sample. This chain joins TRBV13 and TRBJ2-7, with TRBD1 identical over 7 bases. The V gene's germline CDR1 is PRHDT and CDR2 FYEKMQ (reference sequence). J lost 0 bases, V lost 3 bases, and 2 bases had no gene match. The CDR3 has 14 amino acids. CDR3 DNA: TGTGCCAGCAGCTTGGACAGGAGCTCCTACGAGCAGTACTTC. Translation: CASSLDRSSYEQYF.

The J gene is TRBJ2-5, the V gene TRBV6-5, with 7 bases fitting TRBD2. The trim removed 9 bases at V and 2 bases at J, leaving 3 bases unmatched. The CDR3 is 12 amino acids. CDR1 and CDR2 from the germline V gene are MNHEY and SVGAGI. The CDR3 DNA is TGTGCCAGTGGGGGGGGTCAAGAGACCCAGTACTTC. It specifies CASGGGQETQYF.

The chain joins TRBV4-3 to TRBJ2-3, with a possible D match to TRBD2 (5 bases). CDR1 LGHNA and CDR2 YSLEER come from the germline V gene. The CDR3 is 15 amino acids. Between the trimmed V and J ends, which lost 4 bases and 1 base, there was a span of 12 bases. The CDR3 nucleotides read TGCGCCAGCAGCCTAGGGAGTGGGGGCACAGATACGCAGTATTTT. Translation: CASSLGSGGTDTQYF.

The CDR3 DNA reads as TGTGCCAGCAGCGGTCTACCTTGCCGGGACCAGGGGAGTGTGGACCAAGAGACCCAGTACTTC. As protein: CASSGLPCRDQGSVDQETQYF. The chain is built from TRBV21-1 and TRBJ2-5; TRBD1 is the table's D call and was not checked against the DNA. TRBV21-1 is recorded as a pseudogene. This CDR3 spans 21 amino acids.

J is TRBJ1-2 and V is TRBV10-3, with D possibly TRBD1 on 6 matching bases. V was clipped by 0 bases and J by 8 bases, with 10 bases between them. Looked up from germline, CDR1 is ENHRY and CDR2 is SYGVKD. The CDR3 length is 13 residues. In nucleotides, the CDR3 is TGTGCCATCAGTGAGTCACAGGGCAGGGGCTACACCTTC. Amino acids: CAISESQGRGYTF.

This clone has just one count. The V and J genes are TRBV9 and TRBJ1-5; 8 bases agree with TRBD1. The CDR3 consists of 14 residues. The trim removed 3 bases at V and 7 bases at J, leaving 6 bases unmatched. CDR1 is SGDLS, CDR2 YYNGEE, per germline. The CDR3 is CASSGTGTGQPQHF. In nucleotides, the CDR3 is TGTGCCAGCAGCGGGACAGGGACGGGGCAGCCCCAGCATTTT.